The next 4 T cell receptor beta chains were all read from a single sample in a study of CD8 T cells in Susac syndrome. It was with random hexamers that about 0.45 to 1 ug RNA was reverse transcribed. TCRdb recomputed calls from the immunoSEQ multiplex PCR reads with MiXCR, one row per CDR3 protein. The table has around 79,000 distinct CDR3 sequences, roughly 95% seen once. Sequences were obtained from CD8+ T cells from PBMCs. These receptors all stem from a human donor with Susac syndrome.

V gene TRBV2 combines with J gene TRBJ2-3; D perhaps matches TRBD1 (5 bases). Germline V lookup: CDR1 SNHLY, CDR2 FYNNEI. The CDR3 sequence is 14 residues long. V dropped 1 base and J dropped 2 bases, with 7 bases sitting between them. The CDR3 loop is CASSEEQDTDTQYF. The DNA for the CDR3 is TGTGCCAGCAGTGAAGAACAGGACACAGATACGCAGTATTTT.

The V and J genes are TRBV20-1 and TRBJ2-1; D call uncertain. This CDR3 region has 11 residues. Trimming cost V 3 bases and J 5 bases, with 5 bases left between them. Germline V CDR1 and CDR2: DFQATT, SNEGSKA (reference sequence). In DNA, the CDR3 is TGCAGTGCTAGGCTGAACAATGAGCAGTTCTTC. Protein sequence: CSARLNNEQFF.

The chain recombines TRBV18 with TRBJ2-5, with a weak D call TRBD2 (5 bases). CDR3 length equals 13 residues. Trimming took 6 bases from V and 0 from J, leaving 8 bases between them. Germline CDR1 and CDR2: KGHSH and LQKENI. The CDR3 spells CASSLDYQETQYF. CDR3 DNA: TGTGCCAGCTCTCTGGACTACCAAGAGACCCAGTACTTC.

The chain links TRBV13 to TRBJ1-2, with 7 bases lining up with TRBD1. This CDR3 contains 16 residues. Trimming removed 4 bases from V and 4 bases from J; junction bases left unmatched: 12. The germline gives CDR1 PRHDT, CDR2 FYEKMQ (reference sequence). CDR3 amino acids: CASSSSGPQGGYGYTF. Here the CDR3 DNA reads TGTGCCAGCAGCTCTAGCGGGCCCCAGGGGGGCTATGGCTACACCTTC.